Following are 12 T cell receptor beta chains from one sample sequenced in a study of shared clonotypes between healthy human individuals. CD8 cells regarded as naive lacked CD45RO, were positively chosen for CCR7, and omitted terminally differentiated effector memory CD45RA+ cells. Assay: immunoSEQ multiplex PCR; the TCRdb copy retains only in-frame clones and omits some. The sample contains about 800,000 clones, roughly 96% of which appear only once. Sequenced: naive CD8+ T cells sorted from blood. These TCRs come from a man younger than 40 in good health.

The chain has TRBV7-9 and TRBJ2-7; TRBD1 is a possible D gene (6 bases). V was clipped by 5 bases and J by 3 bases, with 11 bases between them. This CDR3 has 13 residues. Germline V gives CDR1 SEHNR, CDR2 FQNEAQ (reference sequence). Here the CDR3 reads CASSAWDNYEQYF. DNA for the CDR3: TGTGCCAGCAGCGCATGGGACAACTACGAGCAGTACTTC.

This sequence joins TRBV2 and TRBJ1-3; tentatively, D is TRBD1 (5 bases). This CDR3 is built from 15 residues. The V and J ends lost 7 bases and 0 bases respectively, with 13 bases between them. Germline CDR1 is SNHLY and CDR2 is FYNNEI. The CDR3 bases are TGTGCCAGCATTCCCCGGGGGAACTCTGGAAACACCATATATTTT. This sequence encodes CASIPRGNSGNTIYF.

The rearrangement joins TRBV7-9 to TRBJ1-4; possibly TRBD1 for D (5 bases). Trimming left V 6 bases short and J 3 bases short, with 11 bases between. Looked up from germline, CDR1 is SEHNR and CDR2 is FQNEAQ (reference sequence). The CDR3 sequence is 14 residues long. CDR3 region: CASRSRVANEKLFF. In DNA, the CDR3 is TGTGCCAGCAGGTCCAGGGTGGCTAATGAAAAACTGTTTTTT.

With regard to this clone: The same CDR3 arises from other DNA sequences in this sample as well. The chain links TRBV5-1 to TRBJ2-1, with no clear D. CDR3 length: 12 amino acids. Germline V gives CDR1 SGHRS, CDR2 YFSETQ. V lost 0 bases to trimming and J lost 7 bases, with 5 bases between them. The CDR3 is CASSLGGNEQFF. The CDR3 nucleotides are TGCGCCAGCAGCTTGGGTGGTAATGAGCAGTTCTTC. The complete variable domain, with remaining parts taken from reference TRBV5-1 and TRBJ2-1, reads KAGVTQTPRYLIKTRGQQVTLSCSPISGHRSVSWYQQTPGQGLQFLFEYFSETQRNKGNFPGRFSGRQFSNSRSEMNVSTLELGDSALYLCASSLGGNEQFFGPGTRLTVL.

The chain combines TRBV19 with TRBJ2-7, with TRBD2 identical over 7 bases. This CDR3 comprises 13 residues. The J segment lost 2 bases and the V segment lost 4 bases, leaving 2 bases of the junction unmatched. Per the germline V gene, CDR1 is LNHDA and CDR2 is SQIVND (reference sequence). This chain's CDR3 is CASSSGSPYEQYF. The CDR3 DNA reads TGTGCCAGTAGTAGCGGGAGTCCCTACGAGCAGTACTTC.

This clone was picked up a small number of times. The chain uses TRBV28 and TRBJ2-2; 8 nucleotides align to TRBD1. Germline V gene lookup returns CDR1 MDHEN and CDR2 SYDVKM. The CDR3 runs to 15 residues. V lost 7 bases and J lost 5; bases outside the gene matches: 9. The CDR3 bases are TGTGCCAGCAAGCAGGGGGCGCGTAGGACCGGGGAGCTGTTTTTT. As protein: CASKQGARRTGELFF.

V is TRBV7-9 and J is TRBJ2-7; 7 bases align to TRBD1. V dropped 4 bases and J dropped 0; count of bases not matched to a gene: 6. This CDR3 is 15 amino acids long. Germline V gene lookup returns CDR1 SEHNR and CDR2 FQNEAQ (reference sequence). Written as DNA, the CDR3 is TGTGCCAGCAGCTCTACAGGGGTCAACTCCTACGAGCAGTACTTC. Residues: CASSSTGVNSYEQYF.

The chain employs TRBV6-5 and TRBJ2-2; 10 bases agree with TRBD2. Per germline, CDR1 MNHEY and CDR2 SVGAGI. Trimming removed 6 bases from V and 5 bases from J; junction bases left unmatched: 3. The CDR3 has 14 amino acids. This CDR3 reads CASSLSGRTGELFF. The CDR3 DNA follows: TGTGCCAGCAGCCTTAGCGGGAGGACCGGGGAGCTGTTTTTT.

The genes are TRBV7-9 and TRBJ2-3; D is unresolved. Trimming removed 5 bases at V and 6 bases at J, with 15 bases between. This CDR3 is built from 14 residues. Germline V gene data show CDR1 as SEHNR and CDR2 as FQNEAQ (reference sequence). CDR3 sequence: CASSPRVDRDTQYF. For the CDR3, the DNA is TGTGCCAGCAGCCCACGTGTGGACCGGGATACGCAGTATTTT.

This rearrangement joins TRBV18 to TRBJ1-2; 7 nucleotides match TRBD1. Germline V CDR1 and CDR2: KGHSH, LQKENI. V trimming: 6 bases; J trimming: 4 bases; junction bases outside the gene matches: 11. CDR3 size: 15 residues. DNA of the CDR3: TGTGCCAGCTCCGGAACCGGGACAGCAAGCTATGGCTACACCTTC. Translating it yields CASSGTGTASYGYTF.

This chain uses TRBV28 with TRBJ1-5; 7 bases are shared with TRBD1. The germline V gene has CDR1 MDHEN and CDR2 SYDVKM. V was clipped by 5 bases and J by 0 bases; unmatched bases: 4. This CDR3 is 15 amino acids long. The CDR3 sequence is CASSPDRDSNQPQHF. CDR3 nucleotides: TGTGCCAGCAGTCCTGACAGGGATAGCAATCAGCCCCAGCATTTT.

This chain joins TRBV19 and TRBJ2-5, with D maybe TRBD2 (6 bases). Trimming pared 5 bases from V and 2 bases from J, leaving 6 bases between. Germline V CDR1 and CDR2: LNHDA, SQIVND (reference sequence). The CDR3 is 12 amino acids. This chain's CDR3 is CASSRGQETQYF. DNA of the CDR3: TGTGCCAGTAGTCGGGGGCAAGAGACCCAGTACTTC.